A selection of T cell receptor beta chains follows, all from one sample in a study of radiotherapy plus CTLA-4 blockade in lung cancer. Sequencing used immunoSEQ multiplex PCR; TCRdb keeps in-frame clones, though not all of them. The sample gives over 75,000 clones, under 90% of which show up once; around 0.79% is in the top ten. Specimen: peripheral blood, collected from a patient treated with radiotherapy plus ipilimumab. The receptors shown here come from a human donor with non-small cell lung cancer who had stable disease on radiotherapy plus ipilimumab. The CDR3 runs from the conserved cysteine through the conserved F or W.

J | V | CDR3
TRBJ2-1 | TRBV10-1 | CASSPAYNEQFF
TRBJ1-2 | TRBV28 | CASGVNYGYTF
TRBJ2-5 | TRBV14 | CASSRDRGRQETQYF
TRBJ1-6 | TRBV19 | CASSVRANSPLHF
TRBJ1-2 | TRBV5-5 | CASSLSEGQEAFDGYTF
TRBJ1-4 | TRBV2 | CASSRLKGPNEKLFF
TRBJ1-6 | TRBV9 | CASSVEGAASNSPLHF
TRBJ1-3 | TRBV30 | CAWGELSSGNTIYF
TRBJ1-2 | TRBV5-1 | CASSLDGTQIRDGYTF
TRBJ1-5 | TRBV10-3 | CAIGTGQGSQSQHF
TRBJ1-2 | TRBV6-5 | CASRRTGGMDGYTF
TRBJ2-5 | TRBV20-1 | CSALWETQYF
TRBJ2-1 | TRBV29-1 | CSVDPPTTSGSYNEQFF
TRBJ2-7 | TRBV5-1 | CASSLGQHPDYEQYF
TRBJ1-4 | TRBV7-9 | CASSSTGGNEKLFF
TRBJ2-1 | TRBV7-9 | CASSLGSYNEQFF
TRBJ2-7 | TRBV28 | CASTTKIRSYEQYF
TRBJ1-1 | TRBV28 | CASSLLPAETEAFF
TRBJ2-3 | TRBV10-1 | CASSESEARNTQYF
TRBJ2-5 | TRBV9 | CASTWGGESQETQYF
TRBJ2-7 | TRBV10-2 | CASSESRPYEQYF
TRBJ1-1 | TRBV19 | CASRSGGSPEAFF